One and the same sample provided the 14 T cell receptor beta chains below, sequenced in a study of blood T cell repertoires in COVID-19. Sequencing was performed with immunoSEQ multiplex PCR; in TCRdb, only in-frame clones are kept and a portion is missing. The repertoire holds approximately 210,000 clones, with 70% to 90% as singletons. The sample comprised peripheral blood. The origin of the receptors is a man aged 60-69 years with COVID-19, enrolled during active disease.

The chain combines TRBV30 with TRBJ2-5; no firm D call. Germline V gene data show CDR1 as GTSNPN and CDR2 as SVGIG (reference sequence). V was shortened by 2 bases and J by 2 bases, with 3 bases between the two germline ends. The CDR3 is made up of 11 amino acids. CDR3 in amino acids: CAWSRQETQYF. CDR3 bases: TGTGCCTGGAGTCGGCAAGAGACCCAGTACTTC.

The chain uses TRBV19 and TRBJ2-7; D might be TRBD1 (6 bases). This CDR3 is 13 amino acids long. Germline V CDR1 and CDR2: LNHDA, SQIVND (reference sequence). The germline V and J ends were trimmed by 5 bases and 4 bases, with 12 bases remaining between them. Here the CDR3 reads CASSLLTGYEQYF. The CDR3 region has the DNA TGTGCCAGTAGTCTATTGACAGGATACGAGCAGTACTTC. Full variable domain (missing parts from reference TRBV19 and TRBJ2-7): DGGITQSPKYLFRKEGQNVTLSCEQNLNHDAMYWYRQDPGQGLRLIYYSQIVNDFQKGDIAEGYSVSREKKESFPLTVTSAQKNPTAFYLCASSLLTGYEQYFGPGTRLTVT.

A few counts support this clone. CDR3 sequence: CASSVVGETGAEAFF. The CDR3 DNA follows: TGTGCCAGCAGCGTAGTGGGGGAGACGGGGGCTGAAGCTTTCTTT. The V gene is TRBV9, the J gene TRBJ1-1, with a possible D match to TRBD1 (5 bases). This CDR3 region has 15 residues. V was shortened by 0 bases and J by 6 bases, with 15 bases between the two germline ends. Germline assignment: CDR1 SGDLS and CDR2 YYNGEE. The full variable domain, with the rest looked up from reference TRBV9 and TRBJ1-1, is DSGVTQTPKHLITATGQRVTLRCSPRSGDLSVYWYQQSLDQGLQFLIQYYNGEERAKGNILERFSAQQFPDLHSELNLSSLELGDSALYFCASSVVGETGAEAFFGQGTRLTVV.

This clone showed up just a few times. This sequence joins TRBV5-6 and TRBJ1-2; a weak D match, TRBD1 (5 bases). V lost 0 bases, J lost 1 base, and 10 bases lay in between. The germline CDR1 and CDR2 sequences are SGHDT and YYEEEE. CDR3 length: 15 residues. The CDR3 spells CASSLGQPINYGYTF. The CDR3 coding sequence is TGTGCCAGCAGCTTGGGACAGCCTATTAACTATGGCTACACCTTC.

This clone occurred once. V usage is TRBV13 and J usage is TRBJ2-7, with 9 bases matching TRBD2. The CDR3 is 15 amino acids. Per the germline V gene, CDR1 is PRHDT and CDR2 is FYEKMQ (reference sequence). V shed 5 bases, J shed 5 bases, and the junction held 10 bases outside the gene matches. The CDR3 protein is CASSPLGLATDEQYF. DNA for the CDR3: TGTGCCAGCAGCCCCCTGGGACTAGCTACAGACGAGCAGTACTTC.

The chain employs TRBV4-1 and TRBJ2-7; 7 nucleotides align to TRBD2. This CDR3 has 17 amino acids. From germline, CDR1 is MGHRA and CDR2 YSYEKL. The V gene end was trimmed by 2 bases and the J gene end by 4 bases; junction bases not matched to a gene: 14. The CDR3 nucleotides are TGCGCCAGCAGCCAAACGAAGGCCAGACTAGCAGTTTACGAGCAGTACTTC. Translated, it gives CASSQTKARLAVYEQYF.

This sequence joins TRBV28 and TRBJ1-2; no clear D gene. This CDR3 spans 12 amino acids. Germline lookup yields CDR1 MDHEN and CDR2 SYDVKM. The ends were cut back, 7 bases at V and 1 base at J, with 7 bases in the middle. The CDR3 is CASTWLNYGYTF. The CDR3 region has the DNA TGTGCCAGCACATGGCTTAACTATGGCTACACCTTC.

CDR3 sequence (DNA): TGTGCCAGCAGCGCCCGTCCTCCCGCGCCAGCTTTCTTT. The encoded protein is CASSARPPAPAFF. The chain links TRBV21-1 to TRBJ1-1. TRBV21-1 is a pseudogene locus. The CDR3 totals 13 residues.

The rearrangement links TRBV9 to TRBJ2-3, with 7 nucleotides matching TRBD1. This CDR3 is built from 18 residues. Germline CDR1 SGDLS, CDR2 YYNGEE. V lost 0 bases to trimming and J lost 0 bases; unmatched junction nucleotides: 10. The CDR3 DNA is TGTGCCAGCAGCGTAGCACAAAGGGGGCGTCAAAGCACAGATACGCAGTATTTT. Its protein product is CASSVAQRGRQSTDTQYF.

The chain employs TRBV7-2 and TRBJ1-1; 9 bases fit TRBD1. V shed 5 bases and J 9 bases; nucleotides not matched to a gene: 7. The CDR3 extends over 13 amino acids. Looked up from germline, CDR1 is SGHTA and CDR2 is FQGNSA. The CDR3 bases are TGTGCCAGCAGCCCCGGGACAGGGCGGAAAGCTTTCTTT. Residues: CASSPGTGRKAFF.

The gene calls are TRBV27 and TRBJ2-3; 8 nucleotides match TRBD2. The CDR3 length is 17 residues. Germline V lookup: CDR1 MNHEY, CDR2 SMNVEV (reference sequence). Trimming cost V 5 bases and J 9 bases; bases outside gene matches: 19. The CDR3 sequence: CASSPTPTAGGAGTQYF. The DNA for the CDR3 is TGTGCCAGCAGTCCAACACCGACGGCGGGGGGCGCCGGGACGCAGTATTTT.

Regarding this clone: The same CDR3 can be traced to other DNA sequences in this sample. The rearrangement uses TRBV6-4 and TRBJ1-1; no definite D call. Trimming pared 0 bases from V and 4 bases from J, leaving 9 bases between. This CDR3 has 14 amino acids. Germline V lookup: CDR1 MRHNA, CDR2 SNTAGT. The CDR3 spells CASSDSSRGTEAFF. CDR3 coding DNA: TGTGCCAGCAGTGACTCTTCCCGGGGCACTGAAGCTTTCTTT.

The chain uses TRBV3-1 (or the pseudogene TRBV3-2) and TRBJ1-2; a weak D match, TRBD1 (5 bases). The CDR3 is 18 amino acids. CDR1 LGHDT and CDR2 YNNKEL come from the germline V gene (reference sequence). Deletions cut 4 bases from V and 5 bases from J, with 26 bases between. The CDR3 bases are TGTGCCAGCAGCCCAGGTCGGGGGATAGTTAAGTCGTGGTATGGCTACACCTTC. Translating gives CASSPGRGIVKSWYGYTF.

The rearrangement links TRBV7-7 to TRBJ1-1, with 10 bases that match TRBD1. Germline V CDR1 and CDR2: SSHAT, FNYEAQ (reference sequence). J gave up 0 bases and V 1 base, and 8 bases lay outside the gene matches. The CDR3 is 18 residues long. Written as DNA, the CDR3 is TGTGCCAGCAGCTTAGGGAGGACAGGGGGAATCATGAACACTGAAGCTTTCTTT. Translation: CASSLGRTGGIMNTEAFF.